One and the same sample provided the 5 T cell receptor beta chains below, sequenced in a study of shared clonotypes between healthy human individuals. Using immunoSEQ multiplex PCR, the repertoire was profiled, and TCRdb retains in-frame clones only, with some absent. The sample includes 2 million to 3 million clones, over 85% of them seen just once. Material: naive CD4+ T cells from PBMCs. Subset defined: CD45RA+ positively selected. The receptors were sampled from a man younger than 30 in good health. Some clones in this sample may be carry-over from other donors' samples.

For this clone: In the same sample, other DNA sequences code for this CDR3. The chain recombines TRBV9 with TRBJ2-5; D gene ambiguous. This CDR3 is 14 amino acids long. V lost 4 bases to trimming and J lost 5 bases, with 15 bases between them. Germline V gene lookup returns CDR1 SGDLS and CDR2 YYNGEE. The CDR3 sequence is CASSTRPVRETQYF. As DNA, the CDR3 is TGTGCCAGCAGCACCCGCCCGGTACGGGAGACCCAGTACTTC. Full variable domain (rest looked up from reference TRBV9 and TRBJ2-5): DSGVTQTPKHLITATGQRVTLRCSPRSGDLSVYWYQQSLDQGLQFLIQYYNGEERAKGNILERFSAQQFPDLHSELNLSSLELGDSALYFCASSTRPVRETQYFGPGTRLLVL.

This clone was recorded once. This specimen includes other DNA sequences encoding the same CDR3. The chain couples TRBV5-4 to TRBJ2-5, with 10 bases that match TRBD2. CDR1 SGHNT and CDR2 YYREEE come from the germline V gene (reference sequence). The CDR3 extends over 15 amino acids. Losses at the gene ends were 3 bases for V and 1 base for J; bases not matched to a gene: 3. DNA for the CDR3: TGTGCCAGCAGCTCGAGGACTAGCGGCCAAGAGACCCAGTACTTC. It encodes CASSSRTSGQETQYF. Full variable domain (remainder filled in from reference TRBV5-4 and TRBJ2-5): ETGVTQSPTHLIKTRGQQVTLRCSSQSGHNTVSWYQQALGQGPQFIFQYYREEENGRGNFPPRFSGLQFPNYSSELNVNALELDDSALYLCASSSRTSGQETQYFGPGTRLLVL.

The chain has TRBV6-1 and TRBJ1-5, with D possibly matching TRBD1 (6 bases). V was cut by 4 bases and J by 6 bases, with 16 bases left in between. This CDR3 spans 15 amino acids. Germline V gene lookup returns CDR1 MNHNS and CDR2 SASEGT. The CDR3 nucleotides read TGTGCCAGCAGTGTGTCTGGAGTAGGGGGTCAGCCCCAGCATTTT. Translating it yields CASSVSGVGGQPQHF.

The rearrangement joins TRBV9 to TRBJ2-1; D may correspond to TRBD1 or TRBD2 (5 bases each). The CDR3 loop spans 15 amino acids. V lost 3 bases and J 3 bases, leaving 13 bases between the germline ends. Germline V gives CDR1 SGDLS, CDR2 YYNGEE. CDR3 residues: CASSALGTLYNEQFF. The DNA of the CDR3 is TGTGCCAGCAGCGCACTGGGGACCCTCTACAATGAGCAGTTCTTC.

CDR3 nucleotide sequence: TGTGCCAGCAGTTCACAGGGGGCGGAGACCCAGTACTTC. Protein: CASSSQGAETQYF. The chain recombines TRBV5-4 with TRBJ2-5, with 9 bases identical to TRBD1. With 5 bases clipped from V and 5 bases from J, the junction kept 4 bases outside the gene matches. Germline V CDR1 and CDR2: SGHNT, YYREEE (reference sequence). The CDR3 loop spans 13 amino acids. Together with reference TRBV5-4 and TRBJ2-5, the CDR3 gives the full variable domain: ETGVTQSPTHLIKTRGQQVTLRCSSQSGHNTVSWYQQALGQGPQFIFQYYREEENGRGNFPPRFSGLQFPNYSSELNVNALELDDSALYLCASSSQGAETQYFGPGTRLLVL.